The entry that follows covers one TCR beta chain sequence. The entry originates in a study of blood T cell repertoires in COVID-19. V lost 8 bases, J lost 4 bases, and 13 bases stayed unmatched. The CDR3 spans 15 residues. Germline V gene sequence: CDR1 SNHLY, CDR2 FYNNEI. Methods used by the authors: Using reference gene primer amplification, nucleated cell counts were estimated. The data were produced by immunoSEQ multiplex PCR, yet TCRdb's version contains in-frame clones alone and is incomplete. The DNA was the basis for D and trimming; V, J and clone size are from that table. The sample contains 340,000 or so clones, over 75% of which appear only once.

This TCR was recovered from a man in his fifties with active or convalescent COVID-19. V is TRBV2 and J is TRBJ2-7, with 8 positions matching TRBD1. The sequencing input was peripheral blood. This CDR3 reads CASRSQGALIYEQYF. The CDR3 DNA is TGTGCCAGCCGATCTCAGGGGGCTTTGATTTACGAGCAGTACTTC.